These 16 T cell receptor beta chains came from one sample sequenced in a study of blood T cell repertoires in COVID-19. TCRdb's table, derived via immunoSEQ multiplex PCR, lists solely in-frame clones and lacks some. The repertoire holds about 93,000 clones, approximately 91% seen once, with under 5.5% in the top ten. Sequencing was done on a sample of peripheral blood. The receptors shown here come from a man in his 60s with COVID-19, enrolled during active disease.

The genes are TRBV7-9 and TRBJ2-1; 7 nucleotides align to TRBD1. The J segment lost 3 bases and the V segment lost 4 bases, leaving 3 bases of the junction unmatched. Per germline, CDR1 SEHNR and CDR2 FQNEAQ (reference sequence). This CDR3 contains 14 residues. The CDR3 DNA sequence: TGTGCCAGCAGCTCGGACAGGCGCTACAATGAGCAGTTCTTC. Its protein product is CASSSDRRYNEQFF.

The chain recombines TRBV7-2 with TRBJ1-2; the D is unclear. The ends were cut back, 4 bases at V and 4 bases at J, with 13 bases in the middle. Germline V CDR1 and CDR2: SGHTA, FQGNSA. This CDR3 comprises 14 residues. The CDR3 is CASSWERTAYGYTF. The CDR3 bases are TGTGCCAGCAGCTGGGAAAGGACTGCCTATGGCTACACCTTC.

The chain has TRBV6-5 and TRBJ1-3, with D maybe TRBD1 (5 bases). Germline V CDR1 and CDR2: MNHEY, SVGAGI. The V end was cut by 7 bases, the J end by 8 bases, with 15 bases between. The CDR3 is made up of 13 amino acids. The CDR3 loop is CASTPSGLDTIYF. The CDR3 DNA reads as TGTGCCAGCACCCCCTCAGGGTTGGACACCATATATTTT.

The chain uses TRBV5-1 and TRBJ2-7; 8 bases align to TRBD1. Germline V CDR1 and CDR2: SGHRS, YFSETQ. The CDR3 loop spans 15 amino acids. J gave up 2 bases and V 4 bases, and 8 bases lay outside the gene matches. Here the CDR3 reads CASSPTGTGAYEQYF. CDR3 DNA: TGCGCCAGCAGCCCGACCGGGACAGGAGCCTACGAGCAGTACTTC.

The chain uses TRBV6-5 and TRBJ2-5; D might be TRBD1 (5 bases). The CDR3 covers 14 residues. Germline V lookup: CDR1 MNHEY, CDR2 SVGAGI. Between the trimmed V and J ends, which lost 4 bases and 1 base, there was a span of 10 bases. The CDR3: CASSFQGIQETQYF. CDR3 bases: TGTGCCAGCAGTTTTCAGGGTATCCAAGAGACCCAGTACTTC.

The chain employs TRBV5-5 and TRBJ2-7, with 8 bases that match TRBD1. The trim removed 0 bases at V and 6 bases at J, leaving 5 bases unmatched. CDR3 length: 14 amino acids. CDR1 and CDR2 from the germline V gene are SGHKS and YYEKEE (reference sequence). In DNA form, the CDR3 reads TGTGCCAGCAGCTTGGGGGACAGGAACATCGAGCAGTACTTC. Protein: CASSLGDRNIEQYF.

The gene calls are TRBV4-1 and TRBJ1-1; tentatively, D is TRBD1 (5 bases). Between the trimmed V and J ends, which lost 0 bases and 4 bases, there was a span of 12 bases. In germline, CDR1 is MGHRA, CDR2 YSYEKL. This CDR3 has 15 amino acids. This CDR3 reads CASSQESGFGTEAFF. The CDR3 DNA reads TGCGCCAGCAGCCAAGAGTCAGGGTTCGGCACTGAAGCTTTCTTT.

The chain combines TRBV11-2 with TRBJ2-1; TRBD2 matches at 8 bases. The CDR3 has 16 amino acids. V lost 5 bases and J lost 8; bases outside the gene matches: 14. The germline gives CDR1 SGHAT, CDR2 FQNNGV. As DNA, the CDR3 is TGTGCCAGCAGCCACACGAGGGCGGGAGGTGTTGATGAGCAGTTCTTC. Protein sequence: CASSHTRAGGVDEQFF.

This clone was counted once. CDR3 nucleotides: TGTGCCAGTAGTACTCAGGGGGCTGGAAACACCATATATTTT. Amino acids: CASSTQGAGNTIYF. This rearrangement joins TRBV19 to TRBJ1-3; 7 nucleotides line up with TRBD1. Germline loops: CDR1 LNHDA, CDR2 SQIVND (reference sequence). Unmatched junction bases numbered 2, after V lost 4 bases and J lost 2 bases. This CDR3 has 14 residues.

The gene calls are TRBV9 and TRBJ1-2; TRBD1 might be the D (5 bases). Deletions cut 4 bases from V and 4 bases from J, with 17 bases between. The CDR3 contains 15 residues. Germline assignment: CDR1 SGDLS and CDR2 YYNGEE. The CDR3 loop is CASSPRGGDGYGYTF. Here the CDR3 DNA reads TGTGCCAGCAGCCCCCGGGGGGGGGACGGCTATGGCTACACCTTC.

The chain combines TRBV19 with TRBJ1-1; D is undetermined. Germline CDR1 reads LNHDA; CDR2 reads SQIVND (reference sequence). The CDR3 totals 16 residues. Trimming removed 7 bases at V and 3 bases at J, with 21 bases between. The chain's CDR3 is CASISLRGPRDTEAFF. In nucleotides, the CDR3 is TGTGCCAGTATCTCCCTTCGCGGGCCCAGAGACACTGAAGCTTTCTTT.

The chain joins TRBV7-9 to TRBJ1-3; D may be TRBD1 (5 bases). This CDR3 has 17 amino acids. Germline CDR1 and CDR2: SEHNR and FQNEAQ (reference sequence). Trimming left V 0 bases short and J 2 bases short, with 14 bases between. CDR3 sequence: CASSLAGGDWTGNTIYF. CDR3 in DNA: TGTGCCAGCAGCTTAGCCGGGGGAGATTGGACTGGAAACACCATATATTTT.

This chain uses TRBV19 with TRBJ1-4; D remains ambiguous. The germline CDR1 and CDR2 sequences are LNHDA and SQIVND (reference sequence). The CDR3 consists of 15 residues. V was cut by 0 bases and J by 4 bases, with 9 bases left in between. CDR3 region: CASSIDLTDNEKLFF. The CDR3 nucleotides read TGTGCCAGTAGTATAGATCTAACAGATAATGAAAAACTGTTTTTT.

The V gene is TRBV10-2, the J gene TRBJ2-5, with D unclear. There are 13 residues in the CDR3. The germline gives CDR1 WSHSY, CDR2 SAAADI. The germline V and J ends were trimmed by 3 bases and 2 bases, with 7 bases remaining between them. The CDR3 region is CASSDPLQETQYF. The CDR3 nucleotides read TGCGCCAGCAGTGATCCGCTACAAGAGACCCAGTACTTC.

V usage is TRBV28 and J usage is TRBJ1-6; no clear D gene. The germline V gene encodes CDR1 MDHEN and CDR2 SYDVKM. Trimming pared 7 bases from V and 7 bases from J, leaving 17 bases between. CDR3 length: 15 residues. The CDR3 here is CASTPSRRMNSPLHF. The CDR3 region has the DNA TGTGCCAGCACCCCATCAAGGAGAATGAATTCACCCCTCCACTTT.

CDR3 loop: CASSRGQYNEQFF. CDR3 in DNA: TGTGCCAGCAGCAGGGGCCAATACAATGAGCAGTTCTTC. This rearrangement joins TRBV7-3 to TRBJ2-1; a weak D match, TRBD1 (5 bases). CDR1 and CDR2 (germline): SGHTA, FQGTGA. The CDR3 extends over 13 amino acids. Trimming removed 5 bases from V and 4 bases from J, with 9 bases in between.